These 22 T cell receptor beta chains share one sample of origin, sequenced in a study of cytomegalovirus exposure and HLA in healthy donors. PCR was performed using 60 Vbeta and 13 Jbeta primers. The repertoire was sequenced with immunoSEQ multiplex PCR; TCRdb's copy has only in-frame clones and lacks some. The sample records approximately 100,000 clones, roughly 80% being singletons. The sequencing sample was made of PBMCs. The receptor source for this set is a man aged 40-55 years in good health and CMV-seronegative.

The chain combines TRBV19 with TRBJ2-3; 9 nucleotides match TRBD2. Germline CDR1 reads LNHDA; CDR2 reads SQIVND (reference sequence). Trimming took 3 bases from V and 1 from J; bases not matched to a gene: 8. CDR3 size: 17 residues. CDR3 in DNA: TGTGCCAGTAGTATCCCTCTGCTAGCGGGACGCACAGATACGCAGTATTTT. Protein sequence: CASSIPLLAGRTDTQYF.

About this clone itself: An end of the junction does not agree with germline; a read error may underlie this. The chain recombines TRBV7-9 with TRBJ2-4; D call uncertain. The CDR3 covers 12 residues. Germline V CDR1 and CDR2: SEHNR, FQNEAQ (reference sequence). The CDR3 DNA reads TGTTCCAGCAGCCCCGCCGGTTACATTCAGTACTTC. It codes for CSSSPAGYIQYF. Supplemented by reference TRBV7-9 and TRBJ2-4, the full variable domain reads DTGVSQNPRHKITKRGQNVTFRCDPISEHNRLYWYRQTLGQGPEFLTYFQNEAQLEKSRLLSDRFSAERPKGSFSTLEIQRTEQGDSAMYLCSSSPAGYIQYFGAGTRLSVL.

The chain employs TRBV21-1 and TRBJ1-4; the table names TRBD1, a call not compared with the DNA. TRBV21-1 is shown as a pseudogene. The CDR3 covers 19 residues. CDR3 coding DNA: TGTGCCAGCAGCAAAATTGGGCTGAAGGGGGTTGCAACTAATGAAAAACTGTTTTTT. It specifies CASSKIGLKGVATNEKLFF.

The chain carries TRBV7-2 and TRBJ1-3; D possibly corresponds to TRBD1 (6 bases). Trimming pared 5 bases from V and 3 bases from J, leaving 8 bases between. Germline assignment: CDR1 SGHTA and CDR2 FQGNSA. This CDR3 has 13 amino acids. The chain's CDR3 is CASSRGFGNTIYF. CDR3 nucleotides: TGTGCCAGCAGCAGGGGGTTTGGAAACACCATATATTTT.

V gene TRBV10-2 combines with J gene TRBJ2-1; 11 nucleotides match TRBD2. The germline V gene encodes CDR1 WSHSY and CDR2 SAAADI. The CDR3 totals 13 residues. V was clipped by 8 bases and J by 8 bases; unmatched bases: 5. CDR3 nucleotide sequence: TGCGCCAGCCGACTAGCGGGGATCTATGAGCAGTTCTTC. Translated, it gives CASRLAGIYEQFF.

This clone was seen more than once but under ten times. The V gene is TRBV5-4, the J gene TRBJ2-1; 8 bases align to TRBD2. The ends lost 4 bases at V and 10 bases at J; junction bases unmatched: 13. The CDR3 totals 15 residues. Germline V gives CDR1 SGHNT, CDR2 YYREEE (reference sequence). CDR3 amino acids: CASSPGGSGGEEQFF. The CDR3 DNA sequence: TGTGCCAGCAGCCCCGGGGGGAGCGGGGGAGAGGAGCAGTTCTTC.

The chain couples TRBV30 to TRBJ1-5, with D possibly matching TRBD1 (5 bases). With 0 bases removed from V and 1 base from J, the gap between germline ends came to 7 bases. Germline lookup yields CDR1 GTSNPN and CDR2 SVGIG (reference sequence). The CDR3 loop spans 14 amino acids. The CDR3 loop reads CAWSVGVSNQPQHF. The CDR3 coding sequence is TGTGCCTGGAGTGTAGGGGTGAGCAATCAGCCCCAGCATTTT.

The rearrangement links TRBV5-1 to TRBJ1-5; D remains ambiguous. The CDR3 spans 13 residues. V lost 0 bases and J 5 bases, leaving 6 bases between the germline ends. Germline-derived CDR1 and CDR2 are SGHRS and YFSETQ. This CDR3 reads CASSLDRYQPQHF. CDR3 nucleotides: TGCGCCAGCAGCTTGGACAGATATCAGCCCCAGCATTTT.

This clone has a handful of counts. The chain joins TRBV28 to TRBJ2-2, with TRBD2 matching over 10 bases. Germline CDR1 MDHEN, CDR2 SYDVKM. This CDR3 has 16 amino acids. V was clipped by 4 bases and J by 5 bases; unmatched bases: 7. The CDR3: CASSSGAGGRTGELFF. CDR3 coding DNA: TGTGCCAGCAGTTCAGGAGCGGGGGGGCGGACCGGGGAGCTGTTTTTT.

This chain links TRBV5-1 with TRBJ1-4; D ambiguous. V dropped 0 bases and J dropped 3 bases, with 9 bases sitting between them. Germline CDR1 SGHRS, CDR2 YFSETQ. The CDR3 is made up of 15 amino acids. The CDR3 coding sequence is TGCGCCAGCAGCTTGGTAGGAGGTTCTAATGAAAAACTGTTTTTT. Protein product: CASSLVGGSNEKLFF. Using reference TRBV5-1 and TRBJ1-4 for the parts outside the CDR3, the full variable domain is KAGVTQTPRYLIKTRGQQVTLSCSPISGHRSVSWYQQTPGQGLQFLFEYFSETQRNKGNFPGRFSGRQFSNSRSEMNVSTLELGDSALYLCASSLVGGSNEKLFFGSGTQLSVL.

V usage is TRBV7-9 and J usage is TRBJ2-5, with 10 bases lining up with TRBD1. From germline, CDR1 is SEHNR and CDR2 FQNEAQ (reference sequence). The CDR3 is 15 residues long. J lost 3 bases, V lost 1 base, and 2 bases had no gene match. The CDR3 bases are TGTGCCAGCAGCTTAGTGGGGACAGGGGAAGAGACCCAGTACTTC. Its protein product is CASSLVGTGEETQYF.

The chain couples TRBV7-8 to TRBJ2-1; D not resolved. Germline V gene sequence: CDR1 SGHVS, CDR2 FQNEAQ. V lost 5 bases to trimming and J lost 9 bases, with 17 bases between them. There are 14 residues in the CDR3. Written as DNA, the CDR3 is TGTGCCAGCAGCCCCTTCAGCGCTTGGTCTGAGCAGTTCTTC. It encodes CASSPFSAWSEQFF.

This chain joins TRBV9 and TRBJ1-1; D is undetermined. V shed 0 bases and J shed 0 bases, with 9 bases lying between them. CDR3 length equals 15 residues. Germline values: CDR1 SGDLS, CDR2 YYNGEE. CDR3 amino acids: CASSVASVMNTEAFF. The DNA of the CDR3 is TGTGCCAGCAGCGTAGCTAGCGTGATGAACACTGAAGCTTTCTTT.

The rearrangement uses TRBV6-1 and TRBJ1-1; D is undetermined. This CDR3 region has 11 residues. Trimming took 5 bases from V and 1 from J, leaving 2 bases between them. Germline CDR1 is MNHNS and CDR2 is SASEGT. The CDR3 protein is CASSRNTEAFF. CDR3 bases: TGTGCCAGCAGTCGGAACACTGAAGCTTTCTTT.

The rearrangement uses TRBV7-9 and TRBJ1-1; 11 nucleotides match TRBD1. In germline, CDR1 is SEHNR, CDR2 FQNEAQ (reference sequence). CDR3 length equals 15 residues. Unmatched junction bases numbered 12, after V lost 5 bases and J lost 10 bases. CDR3 sequence (DNA): TGTGCCAGCAGCCCTTGGACAGGGGGCGGCTCATTAGCTTTCTTT. Its translation: CASSPWTGGGSLAFF.

In its sample, this clone was seen a few times. This chain joins TRBV19 and TRBJ2-5; 8 bases align to TRBD2. Germline CDR1 and CDR2: LNHDA and SQIVND (reference sequence). The CDR3 totals 14 residues. With 5 bases clipped from V and 5 bases from J, the junction kept 7 bases outside the gene matches. CDR3 sequence: CASSPIAGRETQYF. Written as DNA, the CDR3 is TGTGCCAGTAGTCCCATAGCGGGGAGGGAGACCCAGTACTTC.

The chain employs TRBV5-4 and TRBJ1-1; 9 nucleotides agree with TRBD1. The CDR3 extends over 16 amino acids. Looked up from germline, CDR1 is SGHNT and CDR2 is YYREEE (reference sequence). The V segment lost 4 bases and the J segment 6 bases; nucleotides outside the gene matches: 13. Written as DNA, the CDR3 is TGTGCCAGCAGCCAAGGAACAGGGGGCGTTGATCCTGAAGCTTTCTTT. It yields the protein CASSQGTGGVDPEAFF.

J is TRBJ2-1 and V is TRBV27; maybe TRBD2 (5 bases). The CDR3 contains 15 residues. Germline CDR1 and CDR2: MNHEY and SMNVEV (reference sequence). V lost 6 bases and J lost 6, with 18 bases in between. This CDR3 reads CASRRGQVLTNEQFF. The CDR3 DNA reads as TGTGCCAGCAGGAGAGGGCAGGTTCTTACCAATGAGCAGTTCTTC.

This clone turned up a few times. A read error may account for a junction end that differs from germline. This chain connects TRBV7-9 to TRBJ1-2; TRBD1 aligns across 7 bases. CDR3 length equals 16 residues. Germline assignment: CDR1 SEHNR and CDR2 FQNEAQ (reference sequence). CDR3 bases: TGTTCCAGCAGCTTAGGCGGGACAGCCTCTAACTATGGCTACACCTTC. This gives the protein CSSSLGGTASNYGYTF.

A few counts support this clone. The V and J genes are TRBV6-5 and TRBJ2-3; tentative D call: TRBD1 (6 bases). CDR1 and CDR2 (germline): MNHEY, SVGAGI. The CDR3 length is 14 residues. V was cut by 2 bases and J by 0 bases, with 6 bases left in between. CDR3 coding DNA: TGTGCCAGCAGTTACGACAGGAGCACAGATACGCAGTATTTT. Its protein is CASSYDRSTDTQYF.

The chain carries TRBV2 and TRBJ2-1; 8 bases match TRBD2. From germline, CDR1 is SNHLY and CDR2 FYNNEI. The CDR3 runs to 15 residues. V was pared by 4 bases and J by 2 bases, with 4 bases of the junction left unmatched. In DNA, the CDR3 is TGTGCCAGCAGTGGTGATAGCGGGGCCTACAATGAGCAGTTCTTC. Translating it yields CASSGDSGAYNEQFF.

V is TRBV28 and J is TRBJ2-2; possibly TRBD1 for D (6 bases). Germline V gene sequence: CDR1 MDHEN, CDR2 SYDVKM. V lost 3 bases and J lost 4, with 12 bases in between. The CDR3 has 15 residues. The CDR3 DNA is TGTGCCAGCAGTTTCGCCGGACAGCGCACCGGGGAGCTGTTTTTT. Amino acid sequence: CASSFAGQRTGELFF.